This paragraph reports one TCR beta chain. The data were obtained in a study of blood T cell repertoires in COVID-19. The overall study: The United States, Italy and Spain supplied acute and convalescent COVID-19 samples. T cells, B-cell-depleted T cells, or PBMCs supplied cDNA or gDNA.

Under the authors' procedure: Nucleated cell counts were estimated from reference gene primer amplification. Sequenced by immunoSEQ multiplex PCR; TCRdb stores in-frame clones only, minus some. The D gene and trimming were derived from the DNA, and the V and J assignments and clone size from that table. The table records 100,000 or so clones, 85% to 95% of them present only once. The CDR3 is 13 amino acids. CDR1 is SQVTM and CDR2 is ANQGSEA in the germline V gene. With 4 bases removed from V and 2 bases from J, the gap between germline ends came to 9 bases. The sequence derives from a woman aged 50 to 60 in a cohort sampled during active COVID-19. The chain links TRBV29-1 to TRBJ1-5, with D hard to call. Sequences were obtained from peripheral blood. In nucleotides, the CDR3 is TGCAGCGTTGGACAATCGGGCAATCAGCCCCAGCATTTT. It codes for CSVGQSGNQPQHF.